The 12 T cell receptor beta chains reported below all come from one sample, sequenced in a study of control samples from healthy donors and cancer patients (dated by TCRdb to about 2020). Library generation was performed with the immunoSEQ multiplex PCR assay. TCRdb provides this immuneACCESS table in a form limited to in-frame rearrangements. Some clones are lacking; in checked studies, under half of them reflect an unresolved V gene, and why the rest are absent is not known. Across this sample there are around 93,000 clones, with 85% to 90% seen only once. Of the sample, less than 15% falls within the top ten clones. The source material was blood. These receptor sequences come from a man aged 25-45 years in good health.

The chain employs TRBV5-1 and TRBJ2-7, with D hard to call. The CDR3 spans 15 residues. Germline-derived CDR1 and CDR2 are SGHRS and YFSETQ. V was pared by 0 bases and J by 5 bases, with 15 bases between. CDR3 amino acids: CASSLGAMSFDEQYF. In nucleotides, the CDR3 is TGCGCCAGCAGCTTGGGGGCTATGAGTTTCGACGAGCAGTACTTC.

This rearrangement joins TRBV19 to TRBJ2-2; 12 nucleotides match TRBD2. Looked up from germline, CDR1 is LNHDA and CDR2 is SQIVND (reference sequence). The CDR3 covers 16 residues. The V gene end was trimmed by 5 bases and the J gene end by 7 bases; junction bases not matched to a gene: 8. Written as DNA, the CDR3 is TGTGCCAGTAGTGATCTAGCGGGAGGGCCTAGCGGGGAGCTGTTTTTT. It is translated as CASSDLAGGPSGELFF.

As to this clone: This CDR3 is also generated by other DNA sequences in the sample. The V gene is TRBV28, the J gene TRBJ2-7, with 11 bases aligning to TRBD2. CDR1 is MDHEN and CDR2 is SYDVKM in the germline V gene. The CDR3 runs 15 residues. V was pared by 2 bases and J by 0 bases, with 0 bases of the junction left unmatched. For the CDR3, the DNA is TGTGCCAGCAGTTTAGGGACTAGCGGCTCCTACGAGCAGTACTTC. Translation gives CASSLGTSGSYEQYF.

The chain uses TRBV6-1 and TRBJ1-3; 8 bases agree with TRBD1. Trimming removed 2 bases from V and 0 bases from J; junction bases left unmatched: 3. Germline CDR1 and CDR2: MNHNS and SASEGT. This CDR3 has 16 amino acids. The CDR3 DNA reads as TGTGCCAGCAGTGAACCAGGGGGCCCCTCTGGAAACACCATATATTTT. Translated, it gives CASSEPGGPSGNTIYF.

The chain links TRBV4-1 to TRBJ2-7; either TRBD1 or TRBD2 may supply D (5 bases each). Germline values: CDR1 MGHRA, CDR2 YSYEKL. The CDR3 sequence is 17 residues long. The V and J ends lost 2 bases and 4 bases respectively, with 21 bases between them. The chain's CDR3 is CASSQTEVRDPAYEQYF. The CDR3 DNA follows: TGCGCCAGCAGCCAAACTGAAGTCAGGGACCCGGCATACGAGCAGTACTTC.

CDR3 residues: CASSSSRTQYF. The CDR3 region has the DNA TGCGCCAGCAGCTCATCTCGTACGCAGTATTTT. J is TRBJ2-3 and V is TRBV5-1; no clear D. Germline V gives CDR1 SGHRS, CDR2 YFSETQ. The CDR3 loop spans 11 amino acids. V was cut by 3 bases and J by 8 bases, with 7 bases left in between.

The gene calls are TRBV7-6 and TRBJ2-3; 11 bases are shared with TRBD2. Germline V gene sequence: CDR1 SGHVS, CDR2 FNYEAQ. V shed 7 bases and J 1 base; nucleotides not matched to a gene: 7. CDR3 size: 16 residues. The CDR3 nucleotides are TGTGCCAGCACCCTAATAGCGGGAGGGGGCACAGATACGCAGTATTTT. It translates to CASTLIAGGGTDTQYF.

This clone has only a few counts. The V gene is TRBV4-2, the J gene TRBJ2-7; D unclear. Germline V CDR1 and CDR2: LGHNA, YNFKEQ. Trimming left V 3 bases short and J 2 bases short, with 11 bases between. This CDR3 has 14 amino acids. The DNA for the CDR3 is TGTGCCAGCAGCCAGCACGGCTGGACCTACGAGCAGTACTTC. Its protein is CASSQHGWTYEQYF.

The chain employs TRBV27 and TRBJ1-2; tentatively, D is TRBD1 (6 bases). The germline gives CDR1 MNHEY, CDR2 SMNVEV (reference sequence). This CDR3 has 15 amino acids. The ends were cut back, 2 bases at V and 3 bases at J, with 13 bases in the middle. The CDR3 DNA follows: TGTGCCAGCAGTTTAGTGCCAGGGGATCACTATGGCTACACCTTC. Translating gives CASSLVPGDHYGYTF.

V and J are TRBV4-1 and TRBJ2-1; D not resolved. This CDR3 region has 18 residues. V lost 0 bases, J lost 0 bases, and 15 bases lay in between. Germline loops: CDR1 MGHRA, CDR2 YSYEKL. CDR3 region: CASSQERYGQSSYNEQFF. CDR3 sequence (DNA): TGCGCCAGCAGCCAAGAAAGGTACGGCCAGAGCTCCTACAATGAGCAGTTCTTC.

The chain is built from TRBV28 and TRBJ1-1, with TRBD1 matching 7 bases. With 6 bases clipped from V and 3 bases from J, the junction kept 10 bases outside the gene matches. The CDR3 length is 15 residues. CDR1 is MDHEN and CDR2 is SYDVKM in the germline V gene. The CDR3 spells CASSPRPTGYTEAFF. The CDR3 nucleotides are TGTGCCAGCAGCCCCCGGCCGACAGGGTACACTGAAGCTTTCTTT.

This chain joins TRBV6-5 and TRBJ1-5, with a possible D match to TRBD1 (6 bases). This CDR3 is 13 amino acids long. V lost 7 bases, J lost 5 bases, and 12 bases lay in between. Germline-derived CDR1 and CDR2 are MNHEY and SVGAGI. In DNA form, the CDR3 reads TGTGCCAGCACGGCAGGGGAGTATCAGCCCCAGCATTTT. Translated: CASTAGEYQPQHF.